What follows are 24 T cell receptor beta chains derived from one specimen sequenced in a study of tumor and adjacent non-tumor tissue in lung cancer. The library came from three nested PCR rounds adapted from ARM-PCR protocols. TCRdb recomputed calls from the multiplex PCR reads with MiXCR, one row per CDR3 protein. Seen here are 120,000 or so distinct CDR3 sequences, 66% observed once, and the top ten hold roughly 13%. No cell sorting was done before RNA was extracted from the tissue. The sequencing input was lung tumor tissue. The receptors were gathered from a man younger than 40 with non-small cell lung cancer.

A remark on this clonotype: A single base separates this from a much larger clone, so it may be a read error. This chain uses TRBV20-1 with TRBJ1-5; D is unresolved. The CDR3 loop spans 12 amino acids. Germline CDR1 and CDR2: DFQATT and SNEGSKA (reference sequence). For the CDR3, the DNA is TGCAGTGTTAGAGGAGGTGGTCAGCCCCAGCATTTT. Translating gives CSVRGGGQPQHF.

A remark on this clonotype: This clone may be a read error of a much larger clone one base away. Likely a read error: the CDR3 ends without its conserved phenylalanine or tryptophan. This CDR3 is CSATRDNEQFL. Here the CDR3 DNA reads TGCAGTGCTACCCGGGACAATGAGCAGTTCTTA. This chain uses TRBV20-1 with TRBJ2-1; no clear D. Trimming cost V 4 bases and J 5 bases, with 6 bases left between them. The CDR3 consists of 11 residues. Germline V gene sequence: CDR1 DFQATT, CDR2 SNEGSKA (reference sequence).

This clonotype is termed medium-sized (0.01 to 0.1%). The chain links TRBV11-3 to TRBJ2-1; D perhaps matches TRBD2 (6 bases). There are 13 residues in the CDR3. Germline CDR1 and CDR2: SGHNT and YENEEA. Trimming took off 1 base at V and 6 bases at J, with 7 bases between the two ends. This CDR3 reads CASSLGGVNEQFF. CDR3 nucleotide sequence: TGTGCCAGCAGCTTAGGGGGGGTCAATGAGCAGTTCTTC.

As for this clonotype: Because the CDR3 is missing its conserved closing phenylalanine or tryptophan, this is likely a read error. The chain recombines TRBV10-3 with TRBJ2-6; 8 bases line up with TRBD1. This CDR3 has 17 residues. From germline, CDR1 is ENHRY and CDR2 SYGVKD. This chain's CDR3 is CAISPRTGISGVNVLTY. CDR3 in DNA: TGTGCCATCAGTCCCAGGACAGGGATCTCTGGGGTCAACGTCCTGACTTAC.

V and J are TRBV20-1 and TRBJ2-5; a possible D gene is TRBD1 (6 bases). Between the trimmed V and J ends, which lost 0 bases and 4 bases, there was a span of 15 bases. Germline-derived CDR1 and CDR2 are DFQATT and SNEGSKA (reference sequence). The CDR3 length is 15 residues. The CDR3 loop reads CSARDRGQIRETQYF. In DNA, the CDR3 is TGCAGTGCTAGAGACCGAGGACAGATCCGAGAGACCCAGTACTTC.

With respect to this clonotype: Compared with germline, one end of the junction differs, possibly owing to a read error. The J gene is TRBJ2-1, the V gene TRBV20-1; a possible D gene is TRBD2 (5 bases). This CDR3 is built from 14 residues. The V gene's germline CDR1 is DFQATT and CDR2 SNEGSKA (reference sequence). The CDR3 region is CSARQAGGFNGQFF. In DNA form, the CDR3 reads TGCAGTGCTAGACAAGCAGGAGGCTTTAATGGGCAGTTCTTC.

The chain recombines TRBV11-2 with TRBJ1-6, with D possibly TRBD1 on 5 matching bases. The CDR3 runs 14 residues. The V end lost 8 bases, the J end lost 11 bases, and 19 bases lay between the germline ends. From germline, CDR1 is SGHAT and CDR2 FQNNGV. Here the CDR3 DNA reads TGTGCCAGCTACTTAGCGGGGGGTTCAGCACCCCTCCACTTT. Encoded protein: CASYLAGGSAPLHF.

For this clonotype: A read error may be the cause here, since a much bigger clone is one base away. The chain employs TRBV29-1 and TRBJ2-7, with TRBD2 identical over 7 bases. Germline CDR1 SQVTM, CDR2 ANQGSEA. CDR3 length equals 11 residues. The V segment lost 6 bases and the J segment 6 bases; nucleotides outside the gene matches: 5. CDR3 in amino acids: CSVGGKIEQYF. As DNA, the CDR3 is TGCAGCGTGGGGGGGAAGATCGAGCAGTACTTC.

On this clonotype: This may be a read error, as it is one base from a much larger clone. The rearrangement links TRBV12-3 or TRBV12-4 to TRBJ1-2; D not resolved. V was cut by 6 bases and J by 8 bases, with 13 bases left in between. The CDR3 runs 12 residues. The CDR3 reads CASSSSEWGYTF. In nucleotides, the CDR3 is TGTGCCAGCAGCTCCTCGGAGTGGGGCTACACCTTC.

The chain carries TRBV6-5 and TRBJ2-2; D gene uncertain. Germline values: CDR1 MNHEY, CDR2 SVGAGI. The V gene lost 1 base and the J gene lost 8 bases, with 17 bases spanning the gap. The CDR3 contains 16 residues. CDR3 residues: CASSYYPPWVGGELFF. CDR3 nucleotides: TGTGCCAGCAGTTACTACCCCCCATGGGTGGGAGGGGAGCTGTTTTTT.

Ten or more counts support this clonotype. The chain couples TRBV20-1 to TRBJ1-5, with 8 bases identical to TRBD1. The germline CDR1 and CDR2 sequences are DFQATT and SNEGSKA (reference sequence). The J segment lost 4 bases and the V segment lost 4 bases, leaving 3 bases of the junction unmatched. The length of the CDR3 is 13 residues. CDR3 sequence (DNA): TGCAGTGCTATTACAGGGGGAAATCAGCCCCAGCATTTT. Its protein product is CSAITGGNQPQHF.

About this clonotype itself: At one end, the junction sequence differs from germline, possibly due to a read error. The rearrangement uses TRBV11-1 and TRBJ1-2; possible D gene TRBD1, 5 bases. This CDR3 contains 13 residues. CDR1 is SGHAT and CDR2 is FQDESV in the germline V gene (reference sequence). The CDR3 nucleotides read TGTGCCAGCAGCTTCCGGGGGTATGATGACTTCATCTTC. Translated, it gives CASSFRGYDDFIF.

The chain joins TRBV20-1 to TRBJ2-2, with 8 bases matching TRBD2. Trimming removed 3 bases from V and 8 bases from J; junction bases left unmatched: 11. The CDR3 totals 15 residues. Germline CDR1 and CDR2: DFQATT and SNEGSKA (reference sequence). CDR3 amino acids: CSASVATSGTGELFF. The CDR3 region has the DNA TGCAGTGCTAGTGTTGCAACTAGCGGCACTGGGGAGCTGTTTTTT.

This clonotype was seen a single time. A junction boundary mismatches the germline segment, possibly from a read error. The rearrangement links TRBV11-2 to TRBJ1-6, with D uncertain. Germline lookup yields CDR1 SGHAT and CDR2 FQNNGV. The CDR3 has 13 amino acids. CDR3 coding DNA: TGTACCAGCAGCCTTCGGCAAGATTCACCCCCCCACTTT. Its translation is CTSSLRQDSPPHF. Full variable domain (outside the CDR3, taken from reference TRBV11-2 and TRBJ1-6): EAGVAQSPRYKIIEKRQSVAFWCNPISGHATLYWYQQILGQGPKLLIQFQNNGVVDDSQLPKDRFSAERLKGVDSTLKIQPAKLEDSAVYLCTSSLRQDSPPHFGNGTRLTVT.

The chain combines TRBV6-5 with TRBJ1-2; no clear D. The CDR3 totals 10 residues. V was trimmed by 11 bases and J by 9 bases, leaving 13 bases between them. The germline gives CDR1 MNHEY, CDR2 SVGAGI. CDR3: CAGGHNSYTF. Written as DNA, the CDR3 is TGTGCCGGCGGCCATAACAGCTACACCTTC.

The V gene is TRBV20-1, the J gene TRBJ1-4; no definite D call. Trimming took off 8 bases at V and 7 bases at J, with 14 bases between the two ends. The CDR3 is 12 amino acids. Germline CDR1 and CDR2: DFQATT and SNEGSKA (reference sequence). CDR3 amino acids: CSTYRESEKLFF. The CDR3 DNA is TGCAGTACTTACAGAGAGAGTGAAAAACTGTTTTTT.

Comment on this clonotype: An end of the junction does not agree with germline; a read error may underlie this. This rearrangement joins TRBV11-2 to TRBJ2-7; 7 bases align to TRBD2. The CDR3 length is 17 residues. CDR1 is SGHAT, CDR2 FQNNGV, per germline. DNA of the CDR3: TGTGCCAGCAGCTTAGATCTAGGGGCAGCGGGATGTAGCGAGCAGTGCTTC. It specifies CASSLDLGAAGCSEQCF.

CDR3 bases: TGTGCCAGCAGCTTAGATTTTGGAGATCAGCCCCAGCATTTT. Translating gives CASSLDFGDQPQHF. The chain links TRBV7-8 to TRBJ1-5; D remains unclear. The germline V and J ends were trimmed by 1 base and 5 bases, with 9 bases remaining between them. The CDR3 covers 14 residues. Germline CDR1 and CDR2: SGHVS and FQNEAQ.

In this sample, this clonotype turned up once. The junction differs from germline at one of its ends, possibly a read error. V usage is TRBV11-2 and J usage is TRBJ2-2; a possible D gene is TRBD2 (5 bases). The CDR3 contains 13 residues. Germline lookup yields CDR1 SGHAT and CDR2 FQNNGV. In DNA, the CDR3 is TGCGCCAGCAGTTTGATGGAGGCCGGGGAGCTGTTTTTT. Its protein product is CASSLMEAGELFF.

Regarding this clonotype: A much larger clone differs from this one at a single base, so this may be a read error. V and J are TRBV20-1 and TRBJ2-1; TRBD2 agrees at 8 bases. CDR3 size: 16 residues. V dropped 2 bases and J dropped 4; count of bases not matched to a gene: 10. Germline assignment: CDR1 DFQATT and CDR2 SNEGSKA (reference sequence). The CDR3 nucleotides are TGCAGTGCTAGAAGTGGGCGGGAGGCCTCTTACAATGAGCAGTTCTTC. Its translation: CSARSGREASYNEQFF.

This clonotype came up a few times. A much larger clone sits a single nucleotide away, making a read error possible. Because it lacks the conserved phenylalanine or tryptophan at the end, this CDR3 is likely a read error. V is TRBV11-3 and J is TRBJ2-1; 15 nucleotides match TRBD2. CDR3 length: 16 residues. CDR1 SGHNT and CDR2 YENEEA come from the germline V gene. Germline trimming cut 5 bases from V and 5 bases from J; bases unmatched to any gene: 4. The CDR3 reads CASSQGLAGGNNEQFL. The CDR3 DNA follows: TGTGCCAGCAGCCAGGGACTAGCGGGAGGTAACAATGAGCAGTTCCTC.

This clonotype has just one count. This may be a read error: a much more frequent sequence differs by one nucleotide. The CDR3 end shows no conserved phenylalanine or tryptophan, and so a read error is likely. The CDR3 is CASRRTSGPGTQYI. The CDR3 DNA sequence: TGTGCCAGCAGGCGGACTAGCGGGCCAGGGACCCAGTACATC. The chain joins TRBV6-5 to TRBJ2-5; 11 bases are a match to TRBD2. The CDR3 totals 14 residues. The germline V gene encodes CDR1 MNHEY and CDR2 SVGAGI. Trimming took 6 bases from V and 7 from J; bases not matched to a gene: 7.

The rearrangement uses TRBV11-3 and TRBJ1-2; D call uncertain. CDR3 size: 13 residues. V was pared by 0 bases and J by 8 bases, with 10 bases between. Germline CDR1 SGHNT, CDR2 YENEEA. CDR3 sequence reads: CASSLDGSCGYTF. CDR3 nucleotides: TGTGCCAGCAGCTTAGACGGGAGTTGCGGCTACACCTTC.

Remarks on this clonotype: A much larger clone sits a single nucleotide away, making a read error possible. V gene TRBV6-2 or TRBV6-3 combines with J gene TRBJ2-3, with a weak D call TRBD1 (6 bases). The CDR3 contains 14 residues. From germline, CDR1 is MNHEY and CDR2 SVGEGT. CDR3 protein: CASSRWDNTDTEYF. As DNA, the CDR3 is TGTGCCAGCAGTCGATGGGACAATACAGATACGGAGTATTTT.